Listed here are 11 T cell receptor beta chains from one sample, sequenced in a study of T cells after yellow fever vaccination. From the 5' RACE reads, TCRdb called clonotypes with MiXCR, one entry per CDR3 protein. The table lists about 320,000 distinct CDR3 sequences, 6.5% to 8.5% of them singletons. Sequences were derived from PBMCs, sampled about 41 days after the first yellow fever vaccination. The source is a man aged 18 to 29 who received the YFV17D yellow fever vaccine.

This clonotype has only a few counts. The chain uses TRBV30 and TRBJ2-7; the D gene is possibly TRBD2 (6 bases). Per germline, CDR1 GTSNPN and CDR2 SVGIG (reference sequence). The CDR3 is made up of 13 amino acids. Between the trimmed V and J ends, which lost 3 bases and 6 bases, there was a span of 15 bases. DNA of the CDR3: TGTGCCTGGAGGGTAGGAGGGGCGGGCGAGCAGTACTTC. Its protein is CAWRVGGAGEQYF.

This chain uses TRBV12-3 or TRBV12-4 with TRBJ1-5; D remains unclear. The germline V and J ends were trimmed by 6 bases and 3 bases, with 12 bases remaining between them. The CDR3 is 14 amino acids. In DNA, the CDR3 is TGTGCCAGCAGCCCACGCGGGTTCAATCAGCCCCAGCATTTT. Residues: CASSPRGFNQPQHF.

The rearrangement uses TRBV5-6 and TRBJ2-3; a possible D gene is TRBD2 (7 bases). This CDR3 spans 15 amino acids. Germline V lookup: CDR1 SGHDT, CDR2 YYEEEE. V was cut by 0 bases and J by 2 bases, with 10 bases left in between. In DNA, the CDR3 is TGTGCCAGCAGCTTGGCGGCGGGGGCCACAGATACGCAGTATTTT. Translated: CASSLAAGATDTQYF.

This clonotype has more than one count but fewer than ten. The J gene is TRBJ1-1, the V gene TRBV3-1; no firm D call. CDR1 is LGHDT, CDR2 YNNKEL, per germline (reference sequence). Trimming left V 1 base short and J 6 bases short, with 9 bases between. The CDR3 covers 13 residues. This CDR3 reads CASSQGGTAEAFF. CDR3 nucleotide sequence: TGTGCCAGCAGCCAAGGGGGAACCGCTGAAGCTTTCTTT.

J is TRBJ2-7 and V is TRBV5-1, with 7 bases matching TRBD2. After removal of 4 bases from V and 4 bases from J, the junction contained 11 bases not matched to a gene. Germline V gene data show CDR1 as SGHRS and CDR2 as YFSETQ. There are 15 residues in the CDR3. The CDR3 loop is CASSPRGGMIYEQYF. The CDR3 nucleotides are TGCGCCAGCAGCCCTCGCGGGGGAATGATATACGAGCAGTACTTC.

V gene TRBV5-5 combines with J gene TRBJ1-5; D is uncertain. The germline V and J ends were trimmed by 1 base and 4 bases, with 12 bases remaining between them. This CDR3 contains 15 residues. The germline V gene has CDR1 SGHKS and CDR2 YYEKEE (reference sequence). The CDR3 region has the DNA TGTGCCAGCAGCTTGATGGACGGTATTAATCAGCCCCAGCATTTT. The encoded protein is CASSLMDGINQPQHF.

This clonotype was seen more than once but under ten times. The V gene is TRBV5-1, the J gene TRBJ2-2, with TRBD1 as a possible D gene (5 bases). Trimming pared 1 base from V and 2 bases from J, leaving 9 bases between. This CDR3 is 15 amino acids long. The germline gives CDR1 SGHRS, CDR2 YFSETQ. CDR3 sequence (DNA): TGCGCCAGCAGCTTGCTCAGGGCAAACACCGGGGAGCTGTTTTTT. Protein sequence: CASSLLRANTGELFF.

There are a few counts of this clonotype. V usage is TRBV7-9 and J usage is TRBJ1-2, with D possibly TRBD1 on 6 matching bases. The CDR3 runs 17 residues. From germline, CDR1 is SEHNR and CDR2 FQNEAQ (reference sequence). Trimming removed 5 bases at V and 6 bases at J, with 25 bases between. CDR3 coding DNA: TGTGCCAGCAGCGTCCCCGCCTGGTGGGACACCCTGCATGGCTACACCTTC. It is translated as CASSVPAWWDTLHGYTF.

The gene calls are TRBV7-6 and TRBJ2-7; TRBD2 matches 7 bases. J was trimmed by 5 bases and V by 1 base; bases with no gene match: 8. This CDR3 comprises 15 residues. Germline loops: CDR1 SGHVS, CDR2 FNYEAQ. For the CDR3, the DNA is TGTGCCAGCAGCTTAGGAATCCGCGGGAGCAACGAGCAGTACTTC. It codes for CASSLGIRGSNEQYF.

A few counts support this clonotype. The chain links TRBV6-1 to TRBJ1-4, with D hard to call. The germline V gene has CDR1 MNHNS and CDR2 SASEGT. This CDR3 region has 15 residues. Trimming stripped 6 bases from V and 4 bases from J, with 15 bases between. In DNA form, the CDR3 reads TGTGCCAGCAGCGAGCCCCGGAATATTAATGAAAAACTGTTTTTT. It encodes CASSEPRNINEKLFF.

This chain connects TRBV24-1 to TRBJ2-2; D is undetermined. V gave up 3 bases and J gave up 2 bases, with 9 bases separating them. Looked up from germline, CDR1 is KGHDR and CDR2 is SFDVKD. The CDR3 is 15 amino acids. The CDR3, as DNA: TGTGCCACCAGTGATCCTCGCGCAAACACCGGGGAGCTGTTTTTT. This gives the protein CATSDPRANTGELFF.